One and the same sample provided the 23 T cell receptor beta chains below, sequenced in a study of human T cells and chemical hapten exposure. As to time point: pre-sensitization, week 0. Treatment of the sample: therapeutic diphenylcyclopropenone sensitization with weekly scalp DPC. TCRdb processed the RACE reads anew with MiXCR; each CDR3 protein has one entry. The table lists about 51,000 distinct CDR3 sequences, roughly 9.9% of them singletons. The specimen comprised whole blood, sampled in connection with sensitization to the hapten diphenylcyclopropenone (DPC). The source of these receptors is a woman aged 35 to 49 with alopecia areata. Some clones in this sample may be carry-over from other donors' samples.

The V and J genes are TRBV7-9 and TRBJ1-6; D might be TRBD1 (5 bases). The germline V and J ends were trimmed by 4 bases and 0 bases, with 16 bases remaining between them. The CDR3 spans 18 residues. Germline loops: CDR1 SEHNR, CDR2 FQNEAQ (reference sequence). CDR3 sequence: CASSSDTGPSSYNSPLHF. The CDR3 bases are TGTGCCAGCAGCTCGGACACGGGGCCGAGCTCCTATAATTCACCCCTCCACTTT.

Many counts were recorded for this clonotype. This rearrangement joins TRBV4-3 to TRBJ2-1; 9 bases fit TRBD1. The CDR3 covers 16 residues. Germline CDR1 LGHNA, CDR2 YSLEER. V shed 3 bases and J 7 bases; nucleotides not matched to a gene: 10. CDR3 residues: CASSQQLTGGGNEQFF. The CDR3 nucleotides are TGCGCCAGCAGCCAGCAACTAACAGGGGGCGGGAATGAGCAGTTCTTC.

There are many counts of this clonotype. The chain recombines TRBV7-3 with TRBJ1-6; D call uncertain. This CDR3 has 15 residues. Looked up from germline, CDR1 is SGHTA and CDR2 is FQGTGA. V gave up 0 bases and J gave up 4 bases, with 7 bases separating them. The CDR3 spells CASSLTGQYNSPLHF. In DNA, the CDR3 is TGTGCCAGCAGCTTAACAGGGCAATATAATTCACCCCTCCACTTT. Full variable domain (missing parts from reference TRBV7-3 and TRBJ1-6): GAGVSQTPSNKVTEKGKYVELRCDPISGHTALYWYRQSLGQGPEFLIYFQGTGAADDSGLPNDRFFAVRPEGSVSTLKIQRTERGDSAVYLCASSLTGQYNSPLHFGNGTRLTVT.

This clonotype occurred many times. J is TRBJ2-3 and V is TRBV4-1; a possible D gene is TRBD2 (6 bases). Germline V lookup: CDR1 MGHRA, CDR2 YSYEKL. The CDR3 length is 15 residues. The V and J ends lost 4 bases and 2 bases respectively, with 13 bases between them. This chain's CDR3 is CASSLRDSNTDTQYF. DNA for the CDR3: TGCGCCAGCAGCCTCCGGGACTCCAACACAGATACGCAGTATTTT.

CDR3 DNA sequence: TGTGCCAGCAGCCAAGAGGGGGCATTTCTCACTACCTACGAGCAGTACTTC. Translated, it gives CASSQEGAFLTTYEQYF. This sequence joins TRBV14 and TRBJ2-7; possibly TRBD1 for D (6 bases). CDR3 length equals 17 residues. Between the trimmed V and J ends, which lost 0 bases and 2 bases, there was a span of 17 bases. Germline V gene data show CDR1 as SGHDN and CDR2 as FVKESK.

The chain employs TRBV20-1 and TRBJ1-6; D possibly corresponds to TRBD1 (6 bases). The ends were cut back, 7 bases at V and 13 bases at J, with 20 bases in the middle. CDR1 is DFQATT, CDR2 SNEGSKA, per germline (reference sequence). This CDR3 region has 13 residues. The CDR3 protein is CSGRDIHPQPLHF. The CDR3 DNA sequence: TGCAGTGGTAGGGACATTCATCCGCAGCCCCTCCACTTT.

This clonotype was observed a handful of times. CDR3 DNA sequence: TGTGCCAGCAGCCAGGGCGAATATGATACGCAGTATTTT. Amino acid sequence: CASSQGEYDTQYF. The rearrangement links TRBV3-1 to TRBJ2-3; D unresolved. This CDR3 spans 13 amino acids. Germline V gives CDR1 LGHDT, CDR2 YNNKEL (reference sequence). Trimming removed 3 bases at V and 6 bases at J, with 10 bases between.

There are many counts of this clonotype. This chain joins TRBV6-6 and TRBJ1-1, with D possibly being TRBD1 (5 bases). Deletions cut 2 bases from V and 3 bases from J, with 16 bases between. The CDR3 covers 16 residues. Germline V gene data show CDR1 as MNHNY and CDR2 as SVGAGI (reference sequence). DNA of the CDR3: TGTGCCAGCAGTTACACGAGCAGGGTTGAGGACACTGAAGCTTTCTTT. This codes for CASSYTSRVEDTEAFF.

This clonotype was detected many times. An end of the junction differs from the germline gene, which may be a read error. The CDR3 DNA reads as TGTGCCATCAGTCCTGAGGACAGGGGGCGAATTTTT. Translation gives CAISPEDRGRIF. The J gene is TRBJ1-5, the V gene TRBV10-3; 11 bases are shared with TRBD1. This CDR3 spans 12 amino acids. The germline CDR1 and CDR2 sequences are ENHRY and SYGVKD.

The sample holds many counts of this clonotype. The CDR3 nucleotides are TGCAGTGCTAGAGATCGCAGGGTCTCCTATAATTCACCCCTCCACTTT. It codes for CSARDRRVSYNSPLHF. J is TRBJ1-6 and V is TRBV20-1, with D perhaps TRBD1 (5 bases). This CDR3 comprises 16 residues. Trimming took 0 bases from V and 0 from J, leaving 9 bases between them. CDR1 DFQATT and CDR2 SNEGSKA come from the germline V gene (reference sequence).

Here the CDR3 reads CASSTESPGLPLNQPQHF. The DNA of the CDR3 is TGCGCCAGCAGCACAGAATCGCCAGGGCTTCCCCTCAATCAGCCCCAGCATTTT. The gene calls are TRBV23-1 and TRBJ1-5; a weak D match, TRBD1 (5 bases). TRBV23-1 counts as an open reading frame of uncertain function. This CDR3 comprises 18 residues. The V gene lost 6 bases and the J gene lost 3 bases, with 24 bases spanning the gap.

By share, this clonotype counts as medium-sized (0.01 to 0.1%). The genes are TRBV7-2 and TRBJ2-1, with 10 nucleotides matching TRBD2. CDR1 and CDR2 from the germline V gene are SGHTA and FQGNSA. V shed 0 bases, J shed 3 bases, and the junction held 2 bases outside the gene matches. The CDR3 is 16 residues long. Written as DNA, the CDR3 is TGTGCCAGCAGCTTAGCTCCTAGCGGGGGCTACAATGAGCAGTTCTTC. Translating gives CASSLAPSGGYNEQFF. The entire variable domain, with the rest obtained from reference TRBV7-2 and TRBJ2-1, is as follows: GAGVSQSPSNKVTEKGKDVELRCDPISGHTALYWYRQSLGQGLEFLIYFQGNSAPDKSGLPSDRFSAERTGGSVSTLTIQRTQQEDSAVYLCASSLAPSGGYNEQFFGPGTRLTVL.

The sample holds many counts of this clonotype. For the CDR3, the DNA is TGTGCCAGCAGCTTAAGGGGGCGGGACACTGAAGCTTTCTTT. Translated, it gives CASSLRGRDTEAFF. V and J are TRBV7-3 and TRBJ1-1, with a possible D match to TRBD1 (6 bases). Germline V lookup: CDR1 SGHTA, CDR2 FQGTGA. The CDR3 contains 14 residues. With 1 base removed from V and 3 bases from J, the gap between germline ends came to 9 bases.

The chain employs TRBV7-8 and TRBJ1-2; D is unclear. Trimming shortened V by 5 bases and J by 4 bases, and 20 bases separated the two germline ends. The CDR3 is 16 amino acids. Germline-derived CDR1 and CDR2 are SGHVS and FQNEAQ. The CDR3 here is CASSQDRPGRIYGYTF. CDR3 coding DNA: TGTGCCAGCAGCCAGGACCGCCCTGGCAGAATCTATGGCTACACCTTC.

This clonotype was recorded many times. This rearrangement joins TRBV5-6 to TRBJ2-7, with 10 bases fitting TRBD2. V lost 1 base, J lost 4 bases, and 8 bases stayed unmatched. The CDR3 runs 16 residues. Germline V lookup: CDR1 SGHDT, CDR2 YYEEEE. Here the CDR3 DNA reads TGTGCCAGCAGCTTGTTTGTGAGCGGGGGGGCATACGAGCAGTACTTC. It translates to CASSLFVSGGAYEQYF.

This clonotype occurred a few times. V gene TRBV25-1 combines with J gene TRBJ1-2, with TRBD1 as a possible D gene (6 bases). Germline lookup yields CDR1 MGHDK and CDR2 SYGVNS. The V and J ends lost 0 bases and 6 bases respectively, with 23 bases between them. The CDR3 spans 18 residues. CDR3 DNA sequence: TGTGCCAGCAGTGAATACGTCCTCTCGGACAGCGTTTCTCATGGCTACACCTTC. Residues: CASSEYVLSDSVSHGYTF.

This clonotype was observed many times. This rearrangement joins TRBV11-2 to TRBJ1-6; D remains unclear. Germline V gives CDR1 SGHAT, CDR2 FQNNGV. CDR3 length: 11 amino acids. Trimming shortened V by 3 bases and J by 10 bases, and 4 bases separated the two germline ends. Here the CDR3 reads CASSLGSPLHF. The CDR3 DNA is TGTGCCAGCAGCTTGGGATCACCCCTCCACTTT.

This clonotype was observed many times. This chain uses TRBV5-1 with TRBJ2-5; the match to TRBD2 covers 10 bases. The V segment lost 2 bases and the J segment 2 bases; nucleotides outside the gene matches: 3. The CDR3 sequence is 15 residues long. Germline assignment: CDR1 SGHRS and CDR2 YFSETQ. The CDR3 DNA reads as TGCGCCAGCAGCTTAGCGGGGGGGCTGCAAGAGACCCAGTACTTC. Protein sequence: CASSLAGGLQETQYF. The full variable domain, its missing parts supplied by reference TRBV5-1 and TRBJ2-5, is KAGVTQTPRYLIKTRGQQVTLSCSPISGHRSVSWYQQTPGQGLQFLFEYFSETQRNKGNFPGRFSGRQFSNSRSEMNVSTLELGDSALYLCASSLAGGLQETQYFGPGTRLLVL.

At least ten counts were recorded for this clonotype. The chain recombines TRBV11-2 with TRBJ2-3, with 7 bases that match TRBD1. This CDR3 has 15 amino acids. The germline V gene has CDR1 SGHAT and CDR2 FQNNGV. V lost 5 bases, J lost 5 bases, and 10 bases stayed unmatched. CDR3 protein: CASSRQGAGGDTQYF. Written as DNA, the CDR3 is TGTGCCAGCAGCAGACAGGGAGCTGGGGGAGATACGCAGTATTTT.

This clonotype was counted ten times or more. The chain recombines TRBV11-1 with TRBJ2-1; 13 bases line up with TRBD2. J lost 7 bases, V lost 4 bases, and 4 bases had no gene match. Germline V gene lookup returns CDR1 SGHAT and CDR2 FQDESV (reference sequence). This CDR3 region has 15 residues. This CDR3 reads CASSYGTSGANEQFF. CDR3 DNA sequence: TGTGCCAGCAGCTACGGGACTAGCGGGGCTAATGAGCAGTTCTTC.

This clonotype was seen many times. The chain combines TRBV9 with TRBJ2-1; tentatively, D is TRBD1 or TRBD2 (7 bases each). The CDR3 totals 15 residues. V was shortened by 4 bases and J by 4 bases, with 15 bases between the two germline ends. Germline assignment: CDR1 SGDLS and CDR2 YYNGEE. CDR3 sequence (DNA): TGTGCCAGCAGCCCGAGGGAGGGGGCGTACAATGAGCAGTTCTTC. Its protein is CASSPREGAYNEQFF.

At least ten counts were recorded for this clonotype. This chain connects TRBV7-9 to TRBJ2-7; tentative D call: TRBD2 (5 bases). The CDR3 extends over 12 amino acids. Germline V gene data show CDR1 as SEHNR and CDR2 as FQNEAQ (reference sequence). Between the trimmed V and J ends, which lost 10 bases and 6 bases, there was a span of 16 bases. The CDR3 loop reads CAMATMAGEQYF. In DNA, the CDR3 is TGTGCCATGGCGACCATGGCGGGCGAGCAGTACTTC.

This clonotype was recorded many times. J is TRBJ2-6 and V is TRBV4-3; 8 nucleotides agree with TRBD2. The germline CDR1 and CDR2 sequences are LGHNA and YSLEER. The trim removed 1 base at V and 0 bases at J, leaving 8 bases unmatched. The CDR3 is made up of 19 amino acids. CDR3 coding DNA: TGCGCCAGCAGCCAAGTTAAGCGGGGGACTTTCTCTGGGGCCAACGTCCTGACTTTC. Protein: CASSQVKRGTFSGANVLTF.